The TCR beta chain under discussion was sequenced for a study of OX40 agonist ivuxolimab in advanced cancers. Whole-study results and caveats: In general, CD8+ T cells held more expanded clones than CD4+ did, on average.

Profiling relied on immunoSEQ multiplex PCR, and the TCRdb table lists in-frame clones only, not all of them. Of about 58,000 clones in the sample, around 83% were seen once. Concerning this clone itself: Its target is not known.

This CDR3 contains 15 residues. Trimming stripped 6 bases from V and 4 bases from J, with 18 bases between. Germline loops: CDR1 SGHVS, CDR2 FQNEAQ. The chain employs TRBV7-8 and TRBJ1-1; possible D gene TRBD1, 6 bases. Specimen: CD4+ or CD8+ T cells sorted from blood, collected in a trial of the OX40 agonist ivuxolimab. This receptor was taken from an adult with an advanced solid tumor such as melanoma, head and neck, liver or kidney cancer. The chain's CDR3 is CASSQRGARGTEAFF. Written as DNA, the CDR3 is TGTGCCAGCAGTCAGAGGGGGGCTAGGGGCACTGAAGCTTTCTTT.